This T cell receptor (beta chain) was captured by sequencing in a study of blood T cells in healthy people across ages (dated by TCRdb to 2014 to 2015). Broadly, across the study: In model experiments, template switching captured about one uniquely barcoded TCR beta cDNA molecule for every two T cells. The study measured age-related changes in TCR beta repertoire diversity using deep sequencing normalized with unique cDNA molecular identifiers. Four age groups were formed from the donors: young (average 16 years), middle-aged (around 41), aged (about 68) and long-lived (approximately 78). Donors of different ages were randomly distributed across sequencing lanes to avoid experimental bias. Two additional independent replicas of 1 million unique cDNA reads from the same blood draw were analyzed for two donors (one aged 18 to 30 and one aged 80 or older). Paper-wide results and their limitations: The long-lived group showed more naive CD4+ T cells, fewer expanded clones and increased TCR diversity than the aged group, suggesting age selection. Because the CMV infection status of the donors was unknown, age-related changes in expanded clonotypes may potentially have been confounded. Since profiling was done on bulk unsorted PBMCs, naive and antigen-experienced compartments could not be conclusively compared. Observed TCR beta diversity per million T cells fell roughly linearly with age, and a significant reduction was already apparent by age roughly 40. A strong correlation was found between observed TCR beta diversity and the percentage of naive T cells measured by flow cytometry. Estimates of total diversity based on one million sequenced T cells were considered lower bounds and underestimates.

Library construction relied on 5' RACE. The data were produced on an Illumina HiSeq 2500. A second PCR of roughly 7 to 11 cycles was run with a J-beta primer mix and a sample-barcoded 5' primer. A template-switch 5' adaptor carrying 12 random nucleotides introduced a unique molecular identifier onto each TCR beta cDNA molecule. Each sample yielded at least 2.5 million CDR3-containing paired-end reads. First-strand cDNA was synthesized from all RNA with the Mint cDNA synthesis kit, primed by a TRBC-specific oligonucleotide. After uracil-DNA glycosylase treatment, a first 18-cycle PCR used universal primers M1SS and BC2_uni_R on all cDNA. Regarding the original processing steps: For normalization, 1 million high-quality reads, each with a distinct molecular identifier, were randomly selected from each sample. Reads with shared molecular identifiers were discarded instead of being binned into consensus sequences. MiTCR, with a Q25 quality threshold and the strictest error-elimination algorithm, was used for CDR3 identification, clonotype clustering and error correction. A nonparametric unseen species model with Euler transformation was used to estimate lower-bound total TCR beta diversity. TCRdb ran its own pipeline on the public reads, namely fastp trimming at Q25 and MiXCR clone calling, and kept in-frame beta chains. Rows with a matching CDR3 protein are joined into one entry that keeps the most common DNA and genes. V and J calls and clone size were set by TCRdb, not the authors. The sample profile shows 1,500,000 or so distinct CDR3 sequences; approximately 63% of them were found once. Clones ranked in the top ten supply more than 6% of the sample.

The CDR3 runs 13 residues from the cysteine to the phenylalanine. Of the read, only the CDR3 DNA is kept; its 39 bases are in frame from base 1. As encoded in the germline V gene, CDR1 is SQVTM while CDR2 is ANQGSEA. Donors were 30 to 45 systemically healthy Caucasian individuals from Russia aged roughly 6 to 95 years. Each donor gave 9 to 10 milliliters of peripheral blood, collected into EDTA-treated Vacutainer tubes. Ficoll-Paque density-gradient centrifugation was used to isolate PBMCs, with at least 6 million per sample. Trizol reagent was used to extract total RNA from the PBMCs, yielding at least 6 micrograms per sample. For every donor, flow cytometry on a PBMC aliquot measured the percentage of naive CD45RAhigh/CD27high T cells. In this sample, this clonotype turned up a few times. The clone's antigen remains unknown. Base qualities are not provided; no much larger clone lies one nucleotide away.

Material for sequencing was blood. This chain joins TRBV29-1 to TRBJ2-1, and 11 junctional nucleotides match TRBD2. The clonotype originates from a young man in good health. The bases are TGCAGTGGGACTAGCGGCTCCTACAATGAGCAGTTCTTC. It specifies CSGTSGSYNEQFF.